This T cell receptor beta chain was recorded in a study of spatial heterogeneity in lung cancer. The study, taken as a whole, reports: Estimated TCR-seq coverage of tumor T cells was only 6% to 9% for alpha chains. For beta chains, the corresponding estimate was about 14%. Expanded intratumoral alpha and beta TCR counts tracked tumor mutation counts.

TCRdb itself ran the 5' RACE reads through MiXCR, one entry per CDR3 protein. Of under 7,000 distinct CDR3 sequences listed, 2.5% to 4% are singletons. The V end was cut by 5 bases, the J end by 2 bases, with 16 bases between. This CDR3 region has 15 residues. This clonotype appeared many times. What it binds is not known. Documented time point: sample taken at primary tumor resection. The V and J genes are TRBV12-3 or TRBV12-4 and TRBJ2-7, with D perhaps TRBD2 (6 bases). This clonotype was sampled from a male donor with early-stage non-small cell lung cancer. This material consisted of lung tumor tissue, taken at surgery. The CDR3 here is CASSARERVTYEQYF. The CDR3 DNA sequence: TGTGCCAGCAGTGCCCGGGAGCGGGTCACCTACGAGCAGTACTTC.